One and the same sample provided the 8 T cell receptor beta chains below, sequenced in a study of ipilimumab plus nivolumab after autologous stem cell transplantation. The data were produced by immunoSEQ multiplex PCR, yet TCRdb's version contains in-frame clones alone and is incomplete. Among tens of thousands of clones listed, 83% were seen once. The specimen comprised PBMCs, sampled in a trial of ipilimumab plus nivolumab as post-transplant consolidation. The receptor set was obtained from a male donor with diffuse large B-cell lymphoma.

CDR3 nucleotides: TGTGCCAGTAGTATATTCGCGGGCGAGCAGCCCCAGCATTTT. The encoded protein is CASSIFAGEQPQHF. V and J are TRBV19 and TRBJ1-5; no clear D gene. The CDR3 has 14 amino acids. The germline gives CDR1 LNHDA, CDR2 SQIVND (reference sequence). With 2 bases removed from V and 7 bases from J, the gap between germline ends came to 12 bases.

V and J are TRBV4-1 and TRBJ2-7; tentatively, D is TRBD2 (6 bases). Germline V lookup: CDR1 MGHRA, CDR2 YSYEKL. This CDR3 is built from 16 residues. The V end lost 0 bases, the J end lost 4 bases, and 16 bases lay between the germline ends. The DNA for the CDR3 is TGCGCCAGCAGCCAAGATCTGTCAGAGGGAGGTTACGAGCAGTACTTC. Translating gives CASSQDLSEGGYEQYF.

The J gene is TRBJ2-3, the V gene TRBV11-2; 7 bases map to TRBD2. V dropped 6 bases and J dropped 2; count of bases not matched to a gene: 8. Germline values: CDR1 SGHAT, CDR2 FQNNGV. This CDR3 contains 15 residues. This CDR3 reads CASRRPGLITDTQYF. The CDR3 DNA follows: TGTGCCAGCAGGCGCCCGGGACTAATCACAGATACGCAGTATTTT.

The CDR3 bases are TGTGCCAGCAGTTACGACAGGGTAGGCACAGATACGCAGTATTTT. The encoded protein is CASSYDRVGTDTQYF. This rearrangement joins TRBV6-6 to TRBJ2-3, with 7 bases identical to TRBD1. Losses at the gene ends were 2 bases for V and 1 base for J; bases not matched to a gene: 3. CDR3 length: 15 amino acids. Germline values: CDR1 MNHNY, CDR2 SVGAGI (reference sequence).

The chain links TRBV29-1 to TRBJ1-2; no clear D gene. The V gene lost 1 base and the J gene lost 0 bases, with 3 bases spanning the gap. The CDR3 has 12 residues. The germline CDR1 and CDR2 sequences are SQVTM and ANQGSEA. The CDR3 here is CSVEASNYGYTF. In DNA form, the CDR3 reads TGCAGCGTTGAAGCCTCTAACTATGGCTACACCTTC.

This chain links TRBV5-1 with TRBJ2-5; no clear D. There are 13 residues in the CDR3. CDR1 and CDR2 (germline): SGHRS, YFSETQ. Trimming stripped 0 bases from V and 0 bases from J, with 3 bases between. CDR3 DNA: TGCGCCAGCAGCTTGGGCAACCAAGAGACCCAGTACTTC. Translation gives CASSLGNQETQYF.

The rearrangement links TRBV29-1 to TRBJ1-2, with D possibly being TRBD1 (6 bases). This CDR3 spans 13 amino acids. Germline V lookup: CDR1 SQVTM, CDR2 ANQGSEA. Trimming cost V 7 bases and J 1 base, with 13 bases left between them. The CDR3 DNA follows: TGCAGCGCCGCAGAGGGGGGTAACTATGGCTACACCTTC. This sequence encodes CSAAEGGNYGYTF.

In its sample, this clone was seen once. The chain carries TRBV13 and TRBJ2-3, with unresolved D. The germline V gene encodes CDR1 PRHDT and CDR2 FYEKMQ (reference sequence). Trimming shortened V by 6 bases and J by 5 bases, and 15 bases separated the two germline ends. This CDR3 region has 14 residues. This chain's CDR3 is CASRAQELVDTQYF. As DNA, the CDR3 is TGTGCCAGCAGGGCGCAGGAGTTGGTAGATACGCAGTATTTT.